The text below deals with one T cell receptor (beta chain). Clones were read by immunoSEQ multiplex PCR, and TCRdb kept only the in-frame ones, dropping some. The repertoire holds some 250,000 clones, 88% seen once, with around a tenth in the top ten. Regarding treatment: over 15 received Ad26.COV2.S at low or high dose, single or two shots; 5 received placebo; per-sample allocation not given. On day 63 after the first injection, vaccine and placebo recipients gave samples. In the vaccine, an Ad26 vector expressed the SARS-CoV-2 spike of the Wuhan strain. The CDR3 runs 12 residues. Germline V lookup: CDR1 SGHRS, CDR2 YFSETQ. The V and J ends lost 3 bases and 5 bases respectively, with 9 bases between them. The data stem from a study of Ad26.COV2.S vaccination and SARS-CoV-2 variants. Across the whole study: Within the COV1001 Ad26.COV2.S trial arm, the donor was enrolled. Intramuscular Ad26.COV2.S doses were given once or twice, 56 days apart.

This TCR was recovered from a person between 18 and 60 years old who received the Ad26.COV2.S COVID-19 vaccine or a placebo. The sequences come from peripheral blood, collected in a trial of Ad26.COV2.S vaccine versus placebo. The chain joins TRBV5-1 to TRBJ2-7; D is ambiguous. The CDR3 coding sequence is TGCGCCAGCAGCTCCGTCGGGCACGAGCAGTACTTC. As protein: CASSSVGHEQYF. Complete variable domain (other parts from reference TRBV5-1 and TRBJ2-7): KAGVTQTPRYLIKTRGQQVTLSCSPISGHRSVSWYQQTPGQGLQFLFEYFSETQRNKGNFPGRFSGRQFSNSRSEMNVSTLELGDSALYLCASSSVGHEQYFGPGTRLTVT.